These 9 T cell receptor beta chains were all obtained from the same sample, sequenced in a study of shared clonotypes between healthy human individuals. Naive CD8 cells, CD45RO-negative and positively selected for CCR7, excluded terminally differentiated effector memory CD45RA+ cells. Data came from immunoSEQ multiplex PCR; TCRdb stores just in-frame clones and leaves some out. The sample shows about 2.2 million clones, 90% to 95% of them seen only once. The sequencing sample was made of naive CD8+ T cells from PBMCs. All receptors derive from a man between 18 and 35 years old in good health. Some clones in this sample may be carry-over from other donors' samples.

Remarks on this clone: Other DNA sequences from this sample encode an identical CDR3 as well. The CDR3 DNA sequence: TGTGCCACCAGCAGAGACAGGGTCAATCAGCCCCAGCATTTT. Translated, it gives CATSRDRVNQPQHF. The chain recombines TRBV15 with TRBJ1-5; possibly TRBD1 for D (5 bases). The CDR3 is 14 amino acids. V was trimmed by 0 bases and J by 3 bases, leaving 6 bases between them. CDR1 is LNHNV and CDR2 is YYDKDF in the germline V gene (reference sequence). The full variable domain, rest sourced from reference TRBV15 and TRBJ1-5, is DAMVIQNPRYQVTQFGKPVTLSCSQTLNHNVMYWYQQKSSQAPKLLFHYYDKDFNNEADTPDNFQSRRPNTSFCFLDIRSPGLGDTAMYLCATSRDRVNQPQHFGDGTRLSIL.

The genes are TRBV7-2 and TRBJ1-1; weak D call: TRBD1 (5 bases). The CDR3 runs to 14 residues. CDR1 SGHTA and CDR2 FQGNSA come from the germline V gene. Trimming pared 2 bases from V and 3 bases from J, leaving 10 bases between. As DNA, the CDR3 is TGTGCCAGCAGCTTAAAGCTCAGGGACACTGAAGCTTTCTTT. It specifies CASSLKLRDTEAFF.

CDR3 loop: CASSWRDNGYEQYF. CDR3 coding DNA: TGCGCCAGCAGCTGGCGGGACAACGGGTACGAGCAGTACTTC. The chain links TRBV4-1 to TRBJ2-7; tentatively, D is TRBD1 or TRBD2 (6 bases each). Germline CDR1 MGHRA, CDR2 YSYEKL. The CDR3 has 14 residues. Trimming pared 5 bases from V and 4 bases from J, leaving 15 bases between.

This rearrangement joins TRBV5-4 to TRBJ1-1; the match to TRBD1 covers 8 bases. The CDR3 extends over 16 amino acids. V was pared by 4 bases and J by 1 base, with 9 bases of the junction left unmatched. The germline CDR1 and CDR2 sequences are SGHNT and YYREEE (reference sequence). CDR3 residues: CASSRGQGRENTEAFF. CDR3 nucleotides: TGTGCCAGCAGCCGTGGACAGGGAAGGGAGAACACTGAAGCTTTCTTT.

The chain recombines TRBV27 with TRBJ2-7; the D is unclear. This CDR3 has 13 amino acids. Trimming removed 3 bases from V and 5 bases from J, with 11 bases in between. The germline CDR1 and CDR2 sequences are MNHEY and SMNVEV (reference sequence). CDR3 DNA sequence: TGTGCCAGCAGTTTCCTGGAGTCCCACGAGCAGTACTTC. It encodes CASSFLESHEQYF.

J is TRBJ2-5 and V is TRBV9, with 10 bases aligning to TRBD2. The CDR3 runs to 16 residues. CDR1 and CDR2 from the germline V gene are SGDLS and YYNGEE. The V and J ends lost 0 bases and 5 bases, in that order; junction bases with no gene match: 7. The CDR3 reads CASSVGSLAGEETQYF. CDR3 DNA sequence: TGTGCCAGCAGCGTAGGTAGCCTAGCGGGAGAGGAGACCCAGTACTTC.

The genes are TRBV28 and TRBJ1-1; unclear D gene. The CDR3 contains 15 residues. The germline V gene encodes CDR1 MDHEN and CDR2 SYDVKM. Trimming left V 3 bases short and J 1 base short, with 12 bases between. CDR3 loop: CASSLYPRGNTEAFF. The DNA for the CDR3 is TGTGCCAGCAGTTTGTACCCCCGAGGGAACACTGAAGCTTTCTTT.

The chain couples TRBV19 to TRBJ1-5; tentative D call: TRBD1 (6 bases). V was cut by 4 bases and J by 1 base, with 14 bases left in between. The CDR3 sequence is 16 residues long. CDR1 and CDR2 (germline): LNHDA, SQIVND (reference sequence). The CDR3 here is CASSNLGGGSNQPQHF. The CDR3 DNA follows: TGTGCCAGTAGTAATTTAGGGGGGGGCAGCAATCAGCCCCAGCATTTT.

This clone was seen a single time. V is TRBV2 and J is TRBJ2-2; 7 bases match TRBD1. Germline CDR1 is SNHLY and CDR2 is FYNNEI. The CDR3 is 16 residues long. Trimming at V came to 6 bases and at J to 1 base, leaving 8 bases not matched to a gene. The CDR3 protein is CASRGSGQKNTGELFF. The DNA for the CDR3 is TGTGCCAGCAGGGGATCGGGACAGAAGAACACCGGGGAGCTGTTTTTT. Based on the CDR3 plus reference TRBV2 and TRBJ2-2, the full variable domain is EPEVTQTPSHQVTQMGQEVILRCVPISNHLYFYWYRQILGQKVEFLVSFYNNEISEKSEIFDDQFSVERPDGSNFTLKIRSTKLEDSAMYFCASRGSGQKNTGELFFGEGSRLTVL.